The 20 T cell receptor beta chains in this list originate from one sample, sequenced in a study of T cell responses to AZD1222 COVID-19 vaccine. Clones were sequenced by immunoSEQ multiplex PCR, and TCRdb holds only the in-frame ones, with some missing. This table holds roughly 90,000 clones, around nine tenths found once. Specimen: peripheral blood, collected on day 0 of MenACWY control vaccination. The origin of the receptors is an adult in good health.

The chain combines TRBV10-3 with TRBJ1-1; possible D gene TRBD1, 6 bases. V lost 8 bases and J 4 bases, leaving 17 bases between the germline ends. CDR3 length: 14 amino acids. The germline gives CDR1 ENHRY, CDR2 SYGVKD. CDR3 loop: CAIGSTGYGTEAFF. CDR3 nucleotides: TGTGCCATCGGCTCTACAGGGTACGGCACTGAAGCTTTCTTT.

The chain recombines TRBV7-2 with TRBJ1-2; no clear D. Trimming pared 5 bases from V and 6 bases from J, leaving 19 bases between. Germline-derived CDR1 and CDR2 are SGHTA and FQGNSA. CDR3 length equals 15 residues. The CDR3: CASSTSVRAPDGYTF. The DNA of the CDR3 is TGTGCCAGCAGCACGTCCGTCCGGGCGCCTGATGGCTACACCTTC.

The V gene is TRBV20-1, the J gene TRBJ2-2, with no clear D. CDR1 DFQATT and CDR2 SNEGSKA come from the germline V gene (reference sequence). Trimming stripped 3 bases from V and 1 base from J, with 6 bases between. This CDR3 has 13 amino acids. In nucleotides, the CDR3 is TGCAGTGCTAGTTTGCTGAACACCGGGGAGCTGTTTTTT. It codes for CSASLLNTGELFF.

This sequence joins TRBV5-1 and TRBJ2-3, with D unresolved. The CDR3 is 15 amino acids. From germline, CDR1 is SGHRS and CDR2 YFSETQ. Trimming took 0 bases from V and 0 from J, leaving 8 bases between them. CDR3 loop: CASSLGILSTDTQYF. CDR3 DNA sequence: TGCGCCAGCAGCTTGGGCATACTGAGCACAGATACGCAGTATTTT.

The chain joins TRBV10-2 to TRBJ2-1; maybe TRBD2 (7 bases). Trimming left V 8 bases short and J 8 bases short, with 13 bases between. CDR1 is WSHSY and CDR2 is SAAADI in the germline V gene. The CDR3 has 12 amino acids. The CDR3 DNA follows: TGCGCCAGCCGTCGGGGGGCGGATGAGCAGTTCTTC. Protein sequence: CASRRGADEQFF.

The genes are TRBV14 and TRBJ2-1; 11 bases are a match to TRBD2. Germline V gene data show CDR1 as SGHDN and CDR2 as FVKESK. J lost 4 bases, V lost 4 bases, and 3 bases had no gene match. The CDR3 covers 15 residues. CDR3 amino acids: CASSPLAGGYNEQFF. The CDR3 coding sequence is TGTGCCAGCAGCCCCCTAGCGGGAGGTTACAATGAGCAGTTCTTC.

The count of this clone is one. The CDR3 protein is CASTWELDTGELFF. The CDR3 DNA reads as TGTGCCAGCACGTGGGAGCTCGACACCGGGGAGCTGTTTTTT. The rearrangement uses TRBV2 and TRBJ2-2; tentatively, D is TRBD2 (5 bases). Germline values: CDR1 SNHLY, CDR2 FYNNEI. CDR3 size: 14 residues. Deletions cut 7 bases from V and 3 bases from J, with 12 bases between.

CDR3 coding DNA: TGTGCCAGCAGCATCTACTACTACAATGAGCAGTTCTTC. This gives the protein CASSIYYYNEQFF. This chain joins TRBV7-2 and TRBJ2-1; no clear D. Germline V gene sequence: CDR1 SGHTA, CDR2 FQGNSA. The length of the CDR3 is 13 residues. The V gene lost 5 bases and the J gene lost 3 bases, with 8 bases spanning the gap.

The gene calls are TRBV5-1 and TRBJ2-5; D is possibly TRBD1 or TRBD2 (7 bases each). Looked up from germline, CDR1 is SGHRS and CDR2 is YFSETQ. The CDR3 runs to 15 residues. The V end was cut by 4 bases, the J end by 3 bases, with 16 bases between. CDR3 in amino acids: CASSIQGGAEETQYF. CDR3 nucleotides: TGCGCCAGCAGCATCCAGGGGGGGGCAGAAGAGACCCAGTACTTC.

The rearrangement joins TRBV5-8 to TRBJ2-2, with 9 bases identical to TRBD1. V shed 2 bases, J shed 6 bases, and the junction held 8 bases outside the gene matches. The germline V gene has CDR1 SGHTS and CDR2 YDEGEE. This CDR3 comprises 16 residues. The chain's CDR3 is CASSLETGTGSGELFF. The CDR3 DNA reads as TGTGCCAGCAGCTTAGAGACCGGGACAGGGTCCGGGGAGCTGTTTTTT.

This rearrangement joins TRBV7-2 to TRBJ2-7; the D is unclear. Germline V gene data show CDR1 as SGHTA and CDR2 as FQGNSA. The CDR3 spans 11 residues. The V end was cut by 4 bases, the J end by 2 bases, with 3 bases between. CDR3 sequence (DNA): TGTGCCAGCAGCTCAACCTACGAGCAGTACTTC. Protein product: CASSSTYEQYF.

This clone was observed once. The CDR3 is CASSPGIAPNTEAFF. For the CDR3, the DNA is TGTGCCAGCTCACCGGGGATCGCACCTAACACTGAAGCTTTCTTT. This rearrangement joins TRBV18 to TRBJ1-1, with D unresolved. V was pared by 3 bases and J by 2 bases, with 13 bases between. Germline CDR1 and CDR2: KGHSH and LQKENI. This CDR3 has 15 residues.

The genes are TRBV5-1 and TRBJ2-7; the D is unclear. Per germline, CDR1 SGHRS and CDR2 YFSETQ. V was cut by 0 bases and J by 0 bases, with 7 bases left in between. The CDR3 is 14 residues long. The CDR3 region is CASSLAGSSYEQYF. The DNA of the CDR3 is TGCGCCAGCAGCTTGGCCGGGTCCTCCTACGAGCAGTACTTC.

The chain combines TRBV7-9 with TRBJ2-7; 12 bases line up with TRBD2. CDR1 and CDR2 from the germline V gene are SEHNR and FQNEAQ (reference sequence). The CDR3 is made up of 16 amino acids. Trimming took 5 bases from V and 4 from J; bases not matched to a gene: 9. DNA for the CDR3: TGTGCCAGCAGCCCCCTCCTAGCGGGAGGGCCTTACGAGCAGTACTTC. It encodes CASSPLLAGGPYEQYF. Together with reference TRBV7-9 and TRBJ2-7, the CDR3 gives the full variable domain: DTGVSQNPRHKITKRGQNVTFRCDPISEHNRLYWYRQTLGQGPEFLTYFQNEAQLEKSRLLSDRFSAERPKGSFSTLEIQRTEQGDSAMYLCASSPLLAGGPYEQYFGPGTRLTVT.

The chain joins TRBV7-2 to TRBJ2-7; tentative D call: TRBD2 (5 bases). Trimming removed 1 base from V and 7 bases from J, with 14 bases in between. CDR3 length: 14 amino acids. Germline CDR1 is SGHTA and CDR2 is FQGNSA. The CDR3 is CASSLGGLWGEQYF. CDR3 coding DNA: TGTGCCAGCAGCTTAGGAGGGCTGTGGGGAGAGCAGTACTTC.

The rearrangement links TRBV18 to TRBJ2-7; no definite D call. The CDR3 totals 12 residues. Germline CDR1 reads KGHSH; CDR2 reads LQKENI. V shed 5 bases and J shed 2 bases, with 7 bases lying between them. CDR3 coding DNA: TGTGCCAGCTCATCGACGGCCTACGAGCAGTACTTC. The encoded protein is CASSSTAYEQYF.

The chain recombines TRBV7-9 with TRBJ2-2; D not certain. This CDR3 contains 16 residues. Looked up from germline, CDR1 is SEHNR and CDR2 is FQNEAQ (reference sequence). Trimming pared 2 bases from V and 4 bases from J, leaving 14 bases between. CDR3 amino acids: CASSLFVKSVTGELFF. CDR3 coding DNA: TGTGCCAGCAGCTTATTCGTAAAGTCGGTCACCGGGGAGCTGTTTTTT.

The chain's CDR3 is CASTPGGTRNNEQFF. The CDR3 DNA is TGTGCCAGTACTCCCGGAGGGACTAGAAACAATGAGCAGTTCTTC. V gene TRBV19 combines with J gene TRBJ2-1; TRBD2 matches 8 bases. CDR1 and CDR2 (germline): LNHDA, SQIVND (reference sequence). CDR3 size: 15 residues. After removal of 7 bases from V and 5 bases from J, the junction contained 10 bases not matched to a gene.

V gene TRBV27 combines with J gene TRBJ2-1; TRBD2 matches at 9 bases. Germline CDR1 reads MNHEY; CDR2 reads SMNVEV (reference sequence). The trim removed 6 bases at V and 10 bases at J, leaving 7 bases unmatched. There are 13 residues in the CDR3. This CDR3 reads CASSVAGGLEQFF. DNA of the CDR3: TGTGCCAGCAGCGTGGCGGGAGGGCTCGAGCAGTTCTTC.

This sequence joins TRBV7-9 and TRBJ1-6; D possibly corresponds to TRBD1 (5 bases). The V and J ends lost 5 bases and 8 bases respectively, with 13 bases between them. This CDR3 has 14 amino acids. CDR1 and CDR2 (germline): SEHNR, FQNEAQ (reference sequence). The DNA of the CDR3 is TGTGCCAGCAGCGAAACAGGAGACCATTCACCCCTCCACTTT. Protein sequence: CASSETGDHSPLHF.